The rows below give T cell receptor beta chains drawn from one sample of a study of radiation and T cells in renal cell carcinoma. Generated by immunoSEQ multiplex PCR, the TCRdb table keeps only in-frame clones and is missing some. Of about 90,000 clones detected, around four fifths appear once; the ten largest clones hold roughly 10%. The material sequenced was blood, taken from a patient whose treatment included radiotherapy and nephrectomy. Receptors originate from a man aged 45 to 65 with renal cell carcinoma. Each CDR3 is given without its conserved first and last residue. Each record gives: V gene, J gene, CDR3 protein.

V gene: TRBV28
J gene: TRBJ2-7
CDR3 protein: ASSLNEQY

V gene: TRBV19
J gene: TRBJ1-2
CDR3 protein: ASSGSGRELYGYT

V gene: TRBV5-1
J gene: TRBJ2-6
CDR3 protein: ASSLEQYGANVLT

V gene: TRBV18
J gene: TRBJ2-7
CDR3 protein: ASSKAVQTYEQY

V gene: TRBV19
J gene: TRBJ1-5
CDR3 protein: ASRRQVMSGQPQH

V gene: TRBV5-3
J gene: TRBJ2-3
CDR3 protein: ARESAPDTQY

V gene: TRBV2
J gene: TRBJ2-2
CDR3 protein: ASSEAPGQGGSGELF

V gene: TRBV7-2
J gene: TRBJ1-2
CDR3 protein: ASITPPAGRGFT

V gene: TRBV4-3
J gene: TRBJ1-2
CDR3 protein: ASSQDRGQGYGYT

V gene: TRBV14
J gene: TRBJ2-1
CDR3 protein: ASSPLAGPGYNEQF

V gene: TRBV19
J gene: TRBJ2-6
CDR3 protein: ASSIRSSGANVLT

V gene: TRBV7-8
J gene: TRBJ1-2
CDR3 protein: ASSPDSNGYT

V gene: TRBV10-3
J gene: TRBJ2-5
CDR3 protein: AISESIAVQETQY

V gene: TRBV28
J gene: TRBJ1-5
CDR3 protein: ASNFAPGGNQPQH

V gene: TRBV6-5
J gene: TRBJ1-4
CDR3 protein: ASSYSSTGDEKLF

V gene: TRBV27
J gene: TRBJ2-7
CDR3 protein: ASSSMTGIGGEQY

V gene: TRBV5-1
J gene: TRBJ2-5
CDR3 protein: ASRGVQVQETQY

V gene: TRBV5-1
J gene: TRBJ1-3
CDR3 protein: ASSQGLGNTIY

V gene: TRBV1
J gene: TRBJ2-7
CDR3 protein: TSSQGWETSGSRDYEQY

V gene: TRBV4-3
J gene: TRBJ1-2
CDR3 protein: ASSPNGGGRGYT

V gene: TRBV6-1
J gene: TRBJ2-1
CDR3 protein: ASRKQGSPYNEQF

V gene: TRBV19
J gene: TRBJ2-1
CDR3 protein: ASIVNEQF

V gene: TRBV30
J gene: TRBJ2-6
CDR3 protein: ALPQGRGANVLT

V gene: TRBV7-2
J gene: TRBJ1-1
CDR3 protein: ASSLGSGVAEAF

V gene: TRBV5-5
J gene: TRBJ2-7
CDR3 protein: ASSAQPDPYEQY

V gene: TRBV6-1
J gene: TRBJ1-3
CDR3 protein: ASSEVYGTGNTIY

V gene: TRBV5-1
J gene: TRBJ2-1
CDR3 protein: ASSFGDADGGTSGSPDFYNEQF

V gene: TRBV7-8
J gene: TRBJ2-7
CDR3 protein: ASSLAPGQEAFEQY

V gene: TRBV6-6
J gene: TRBJ1-2
CDR3 protein: ASTATNYGYT

V gene: TRBV27
J gene: TRBJ1-4
CDR3 protein: ASSSGAEGEKLF

V gene: TRBV7-9
J gene: TRBJ1-4
CDR3 protein: ASSLTPTNEKLF

V gene: TRBV2
J gene: TRBJ2-5
CDR3 protein: ASSEGRLAGQETQY

V gene: TRBV7-7
J gene: TRBJ2-5
CDR3 protein: ASSLGGSQETQY

V gene: TRBV7-2
J gene: TRBJ1-3
CDR3 protein: ASSPQASSGNTIY

V gene: TRBV5-1
J gene: TRBJ2-5
CDR3 protein: ASSTLGAGETQY

V gene: TRBV7-2
J gene: TRBJ1-2
CDR3 protein: ASSPEGGMGYGYT

V gene: TRBV2
J gene: TRBJ2-3
CDR3 protein: ASLTGADTQY

V gene: TRBV9
J gene: TRBJ2-4
CDR3 protein: ASSVGAEGKNIQY

V gene: TRBV7-3
J gene: TRBJ1-2
CDR3 protein: ASSLNGEGGYT

V gene: TRBV18
J gene: TRBJ2-2
CDR3 protein: ASSLQTNTGELF

V gene: TRBV5-1
J gene: TRBJ2-3
CDR3 protein: ASSRPGGDTQY

V gene: TRBV9
J gene: TRBJ2-2
CDR3 protein: ASSVNTGELF

V gene: TRBV7-3
J gene: TRBJ2-3
CDR3 protein: ASSQGPSGTQY

V gene: TRBV18
J gene: TRBJ2-7
CDR3 protein: ASSPNAGGRKGVYEQY

V gene: TRBV7-6
J gene: TRBJ2-2
CDR3 protein: ASSQGGGYSSANTGELF

V gene: TRBV27
J gene: TRBJ1-5
CDR3 protein: ASRVDGPDNQPQH

V gene: TRBV4-2
J gene: TRBJ2-5
CDR3 protein: ASSQGTSDYQETQY

V gene: TRBV9
J gene: TRBJ2-7
CDR3 protein: ASSVGQGPYEQY

V gene: TRBV2
J gene: TRBJ1-6
CDR3 protein: ASSENSNSPLH

V gene: TRBV7-9
J gene: TRBJ1-4
CDR3 protein: ASSLTETAEKLF

V gene: TRBV10-3
J gene: TRBJ1-2
CDR3 protein: AISEVQGGDYGYT

V gene: TRBV9
J gene: TRBJ2-1
CDR3 protein: ASSVAQEPYNEQF